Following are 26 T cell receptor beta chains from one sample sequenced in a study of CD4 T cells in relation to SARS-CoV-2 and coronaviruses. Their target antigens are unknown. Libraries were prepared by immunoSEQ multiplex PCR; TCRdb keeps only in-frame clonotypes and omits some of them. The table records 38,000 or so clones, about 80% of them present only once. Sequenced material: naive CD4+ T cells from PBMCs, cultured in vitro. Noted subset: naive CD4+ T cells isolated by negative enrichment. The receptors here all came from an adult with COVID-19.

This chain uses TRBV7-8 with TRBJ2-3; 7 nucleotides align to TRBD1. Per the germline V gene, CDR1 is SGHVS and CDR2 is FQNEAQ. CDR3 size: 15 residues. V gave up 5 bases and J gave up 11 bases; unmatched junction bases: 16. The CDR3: CASSLSRTGVRGQYF. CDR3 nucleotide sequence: TGTGCCAGCAGCCTAAGCAGGACAGGAGTTCGTGGGCAGTATTTT.

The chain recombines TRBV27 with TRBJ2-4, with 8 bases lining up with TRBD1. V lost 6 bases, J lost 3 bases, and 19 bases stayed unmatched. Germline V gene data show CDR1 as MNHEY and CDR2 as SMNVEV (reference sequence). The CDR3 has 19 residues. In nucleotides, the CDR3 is TGTGCCAGCAGCCGAACTCTAACTCCAGGGGGCGGGGTCAAAAACATTCAGTACTTC. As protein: CASSRTLTPGGGVKNIQYF.

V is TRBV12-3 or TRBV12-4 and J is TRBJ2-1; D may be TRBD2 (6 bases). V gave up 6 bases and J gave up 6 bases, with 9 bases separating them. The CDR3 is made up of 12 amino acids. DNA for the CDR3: TGTGCCAGCAGAGTAGCGGCCAATGAGCAGTTCTTC. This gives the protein CASRVAANEQFF.

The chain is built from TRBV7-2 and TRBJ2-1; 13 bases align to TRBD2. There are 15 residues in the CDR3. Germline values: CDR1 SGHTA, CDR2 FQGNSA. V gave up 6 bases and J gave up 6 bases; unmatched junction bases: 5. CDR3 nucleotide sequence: TGTGCCAGCAGTCGACTAGCGGGAGGTCTCAATGAGCAGTTCTTC. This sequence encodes CASSRLAGGLNEQFF.

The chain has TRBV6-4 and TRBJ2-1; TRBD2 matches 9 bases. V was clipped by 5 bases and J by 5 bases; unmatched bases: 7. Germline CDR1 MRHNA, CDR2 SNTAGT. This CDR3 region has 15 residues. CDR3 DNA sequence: TGTGCCAGCAGTTCTAGCGGGACCATTAACAATGAGCAGTTCTTC. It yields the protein CASSSSGTINNEQFF.

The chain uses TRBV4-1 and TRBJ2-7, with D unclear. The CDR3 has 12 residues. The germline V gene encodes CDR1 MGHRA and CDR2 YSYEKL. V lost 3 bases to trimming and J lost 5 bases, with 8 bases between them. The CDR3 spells CASSQNLDEQYF. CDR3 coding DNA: TGCGCCAGCAGCCAGAATTTAGACGAGCAGTACTTC.

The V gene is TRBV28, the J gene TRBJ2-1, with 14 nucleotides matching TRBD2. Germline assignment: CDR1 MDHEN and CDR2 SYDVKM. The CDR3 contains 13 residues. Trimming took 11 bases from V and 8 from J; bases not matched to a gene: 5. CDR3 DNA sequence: TGTGCCGAGGGGACTAGCGGGAGCCATGAGCAGTTCTTC. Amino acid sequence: CAEGTSGSHEQFF.

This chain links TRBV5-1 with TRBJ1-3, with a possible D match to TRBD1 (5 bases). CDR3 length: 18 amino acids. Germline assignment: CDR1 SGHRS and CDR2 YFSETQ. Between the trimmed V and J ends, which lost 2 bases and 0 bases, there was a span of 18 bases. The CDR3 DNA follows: TGCGCCAGCAGCTTCCCCCCCAGGGAGTCGAGCTCTGGAAACACCATATATTTT. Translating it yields CASSFPPRESSSGNTIYF.

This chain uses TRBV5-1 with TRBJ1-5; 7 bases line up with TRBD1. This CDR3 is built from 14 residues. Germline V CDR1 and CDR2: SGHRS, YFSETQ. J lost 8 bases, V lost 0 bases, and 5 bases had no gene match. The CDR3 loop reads CASSLEGGQEPQHF. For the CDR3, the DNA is TGCGCCAGCAGCTTGGAAGGGGGCCAGGAGCCCCAGCATTTT.

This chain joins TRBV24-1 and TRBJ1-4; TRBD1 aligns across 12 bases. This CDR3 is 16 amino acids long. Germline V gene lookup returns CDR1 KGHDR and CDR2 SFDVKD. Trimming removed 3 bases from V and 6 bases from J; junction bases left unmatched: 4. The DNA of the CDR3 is TGTGCCACCAGTGATCCGGGACAGGGGGCCTATGAAAAACTGTTTTTT. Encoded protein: CATSDPGQGAYEKLFF.

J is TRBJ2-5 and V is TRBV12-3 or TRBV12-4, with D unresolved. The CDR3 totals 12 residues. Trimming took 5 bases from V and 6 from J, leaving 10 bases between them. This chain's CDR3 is CASSTEAQTQYF. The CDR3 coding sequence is TGTGCCAGCAGTACCGAAGCTCAGACCCAGTACTTC.

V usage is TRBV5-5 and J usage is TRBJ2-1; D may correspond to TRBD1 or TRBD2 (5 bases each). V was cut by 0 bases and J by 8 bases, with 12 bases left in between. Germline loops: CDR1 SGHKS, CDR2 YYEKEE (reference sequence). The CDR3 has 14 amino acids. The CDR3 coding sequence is TGTGCCAGCAGCTTGGTGGGGCGAGCGGATGAGCAGTTCTTC. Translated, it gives CASSLVGRADEQFF.

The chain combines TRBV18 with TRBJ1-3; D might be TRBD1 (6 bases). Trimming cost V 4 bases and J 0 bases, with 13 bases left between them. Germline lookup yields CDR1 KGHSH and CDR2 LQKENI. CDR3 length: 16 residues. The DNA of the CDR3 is TGTGCCAGCTCACAGGGCCCGGGGGCCTCTGGAAACACCATATATTTT. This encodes CASSQGPGASGNTIYF.

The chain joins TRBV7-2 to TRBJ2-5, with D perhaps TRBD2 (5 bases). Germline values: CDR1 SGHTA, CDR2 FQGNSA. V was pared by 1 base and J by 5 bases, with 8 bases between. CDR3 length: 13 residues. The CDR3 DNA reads TGTGCCAGCAGCTTAGGAGGGCGGGAGACCCAGTACTTC. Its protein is CASSLGGRETQYF. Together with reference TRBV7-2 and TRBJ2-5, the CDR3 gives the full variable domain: GAGVSQSPSNKVTEKGKDVELRCDPISGHTALYWYRQSLGQGLEFLIYFQGNSAPDKSGLPSDRFSAERTGGSVSTLTIQRTQQEDSAVYLCASSLGGRETQYFGPGTRLLVL.

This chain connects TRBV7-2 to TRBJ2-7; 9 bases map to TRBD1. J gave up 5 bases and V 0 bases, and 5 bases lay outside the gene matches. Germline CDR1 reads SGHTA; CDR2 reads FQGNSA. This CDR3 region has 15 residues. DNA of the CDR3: TGTGCCAGCAGCTTAGCGGGGACAGGGAACAACGAGCAGTACTTC. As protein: CASSLAGTGNNEQYF.

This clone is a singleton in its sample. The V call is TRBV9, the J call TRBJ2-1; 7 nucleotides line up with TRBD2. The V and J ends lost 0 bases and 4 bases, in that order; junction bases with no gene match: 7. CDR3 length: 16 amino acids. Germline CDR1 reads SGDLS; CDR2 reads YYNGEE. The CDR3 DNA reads TGTGCCAGCAGCGTAGTGGGAGGGCCAGGGTACAATGAGCAGTTCTTC. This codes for CASSVVGGPGYNEQFF.

CDR3 region: CASSQTGTASYEQYF. The CDR3, as DNA: TGTGCCAGCTCACAAACCGGGACGGCCTCCTACGAGCAGTACTTC. V and J are TRBV18 and TRBJ2-7; D tentatively fits TRBD1 or TRBD2 (5 bases each). Germline loops: CDR1 KGHSH, CDR2 LQKENI. The CDR3 sequence is 15 residues long. V was cut by 4 bases and J by 0 bases, with 13 bases left in between. The complete variable domain, with remaining parts taken from reference TRBV18 and TRBJ2-7, reads NAGVMQNPRHLVRRRGQEARLRCSPMKGHSHVYWYRQLPEEGLKFMVYLQKENIIDESGMPKERFSAEFPKEGPSILRIQQVVRGDSAAYFCASSQTGTASYEQYFGPGTRLTVT.

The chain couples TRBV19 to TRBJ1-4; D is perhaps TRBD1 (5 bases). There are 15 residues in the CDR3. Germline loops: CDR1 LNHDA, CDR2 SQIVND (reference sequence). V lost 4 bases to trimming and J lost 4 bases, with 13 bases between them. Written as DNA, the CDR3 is TGTGCCAGTAGTACCCGGGACCGAAGTAATGAAAAACTGTTTTTT. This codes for CASSTRDRSNEKLFF.

The CDR3 coding sequence is TGTGCCAGCAGTACACCGCTTAAAGACAATGAGCAGTTCTTC. This encodes CASSTPLKDNEQFF. J is TRBJ2-1 and V is TRBV28; no clear D. There are 14 residues in the CDR3. V was trimmed by 5 bases and J by 5 bases, leaving 13 bases between them. Germline-derived CDR1 and CDR2 are MDHEN and SYDVKM. Full variable domain (outside the CDR3, taken from reference TRBV28 and TRBJ2-1): DVKVTQSSRYLVKRTGEKVFLECVQDMDHENMFWYRQDPGLGLRLIYFSYDVKMKEKGDIPEGYSVSREKKERFSLILESASTNQTSMYLCASSTPLKDNEQFFGPGTRLTVL.

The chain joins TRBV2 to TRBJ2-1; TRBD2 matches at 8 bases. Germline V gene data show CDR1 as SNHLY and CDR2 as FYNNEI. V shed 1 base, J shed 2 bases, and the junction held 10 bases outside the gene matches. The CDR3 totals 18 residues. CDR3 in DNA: TGTGCCAGCAGTGAAGGTTTCGCCGCGGGAGGTACCTACAATGAGCAGTTCTTC. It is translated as CASSEGFAAGGTYNEQFF.

The CDR3 coding sequence is TGTGCCAGCAGCCAAGTTTTCGGGAGGGCTTCTGGGGCCAACGTCCTGACTTTC. It specifies CASSQVFGRASGANVLTF. V and J are TRBV14 and TRBJ2-6; 8 nucleotides line up with TRBD2. J was trimmed by 1 base and V by 1 base; bases with no gene match: 6. Germline assignment: CDR1 SGHDN and CDR2 FVKESK. This CDR3 is 18 amino acids long.

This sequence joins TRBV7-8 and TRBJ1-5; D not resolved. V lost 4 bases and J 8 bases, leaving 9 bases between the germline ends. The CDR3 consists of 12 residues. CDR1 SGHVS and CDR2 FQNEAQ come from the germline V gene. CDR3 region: CASSSPLEPQHF. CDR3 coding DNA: TGTGCCAGCAGCTCCCCCCTTGAGCCCCAGCATTTT. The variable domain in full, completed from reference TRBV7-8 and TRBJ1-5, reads GAGVSQSPRYKVAKRGQDVALRCDPISGHVSLFWYQQALGQGPEFLTYFQNEAQLDKSGLPSDRFFAERPEGSVSTLKIQRTQQEDSAVYLCASSSPLEPQHFGDGTRLSIL.

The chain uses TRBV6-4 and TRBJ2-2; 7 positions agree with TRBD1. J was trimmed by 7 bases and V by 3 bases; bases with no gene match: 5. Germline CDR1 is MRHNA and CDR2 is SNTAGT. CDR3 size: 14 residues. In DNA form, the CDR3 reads TGTGCCAGCAGTGATGGGACAGACAGCGGGGAGCTGTTTTTT. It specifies CASSDGTDSGELFF.

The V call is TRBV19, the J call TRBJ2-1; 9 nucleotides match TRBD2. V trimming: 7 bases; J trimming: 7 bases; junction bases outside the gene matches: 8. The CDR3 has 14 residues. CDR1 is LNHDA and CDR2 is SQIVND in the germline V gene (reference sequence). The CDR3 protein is CASTPSGIRNEQFF. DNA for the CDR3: TGTGCCAGTACTCCTAGCGGGATTCGGAATGAGCAGTTCTTC.

CDR3 sequence reads: CASSVAGGLNQPQHF. CDR3 in DNA: TGTGCCAGCAGCGTAGCTGGGGGCCTCAATCAGCCCCAGCATTTT. The V call is TRBV9, the J call TRBJ1-5, with a possible D match to TRBD1 (6 bases). This CDR3 is 15 amino acids long. Trimming stripped 0 bases from V and 3 bases from J, with 10 bases between. Germline-derived CDR1 and CDR2 are SGDLS and YYNGEE.

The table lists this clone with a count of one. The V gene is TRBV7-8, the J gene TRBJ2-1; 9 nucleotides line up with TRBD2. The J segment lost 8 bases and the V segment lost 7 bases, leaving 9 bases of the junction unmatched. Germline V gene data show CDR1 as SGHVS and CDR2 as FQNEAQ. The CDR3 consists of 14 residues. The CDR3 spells CASIRSGRSDEQFF. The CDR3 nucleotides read TGTGCCAGCATTCGTAGCGGGAGAAGCGATGAGCAGTTCTTC.